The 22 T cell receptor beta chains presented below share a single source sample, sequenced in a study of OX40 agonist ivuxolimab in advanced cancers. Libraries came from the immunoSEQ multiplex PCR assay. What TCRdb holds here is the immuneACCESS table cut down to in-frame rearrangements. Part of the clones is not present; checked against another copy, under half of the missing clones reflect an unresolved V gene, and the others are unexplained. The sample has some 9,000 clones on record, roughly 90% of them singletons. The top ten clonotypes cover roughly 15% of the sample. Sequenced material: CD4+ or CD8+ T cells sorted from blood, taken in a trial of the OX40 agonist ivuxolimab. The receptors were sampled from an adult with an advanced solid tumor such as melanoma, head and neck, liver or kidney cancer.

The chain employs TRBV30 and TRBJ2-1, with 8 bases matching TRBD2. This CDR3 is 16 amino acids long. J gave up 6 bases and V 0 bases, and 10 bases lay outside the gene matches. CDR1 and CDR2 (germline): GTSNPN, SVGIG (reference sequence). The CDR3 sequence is CAWSVGTSGTGNEQFF. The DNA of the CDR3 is TGTGCCTGGAGTGTTGGTACTAGCGGTACTGGCAATGAGCAGTTCTTC. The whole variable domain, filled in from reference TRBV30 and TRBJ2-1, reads SQTIHQWPATLVQPVGSPLSLECTVEGTSNPNLYWYRQAAGRGLQLLFYSVGIGQISSEVPQNLSASRPQDRQFILSSKKLLLSDSGFYLCAWSVGTSGTGNEQFFGPGTRLTVL.

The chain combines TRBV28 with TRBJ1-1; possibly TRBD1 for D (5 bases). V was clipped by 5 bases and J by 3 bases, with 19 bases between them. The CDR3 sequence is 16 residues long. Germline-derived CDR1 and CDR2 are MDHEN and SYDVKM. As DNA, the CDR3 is TGTGCCAGCAGTACGAACCAGCGGGGCCCGGACACTGAAGCTTTCTTT. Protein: CASSTNQRGPDTEAFF.

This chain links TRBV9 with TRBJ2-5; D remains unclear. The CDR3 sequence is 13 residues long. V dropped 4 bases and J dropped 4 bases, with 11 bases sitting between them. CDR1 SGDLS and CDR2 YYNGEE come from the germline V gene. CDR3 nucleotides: TGTGCCAGCAGCTCTGAGGCTCCAGAGACCCAGTACTTC. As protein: CASSSEAPETQYF.

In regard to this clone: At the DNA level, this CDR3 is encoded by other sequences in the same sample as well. The CDR3 coding sequence is TGTGCCAGCAGTGGGGACGGTTGGGGAAACACCATATATTTT. It specifies CASSGDGWGNTIYF. The chain has TRBV2 and TRBJ1-3; D may be TRBD1 (5 bases). Per germline, CDR1 SNHLY and CDR2 FYNNEI. Trimming left V 4 bases short and J 4 bases short, with 11 bases between. The CDR3 consists of 14 residues.

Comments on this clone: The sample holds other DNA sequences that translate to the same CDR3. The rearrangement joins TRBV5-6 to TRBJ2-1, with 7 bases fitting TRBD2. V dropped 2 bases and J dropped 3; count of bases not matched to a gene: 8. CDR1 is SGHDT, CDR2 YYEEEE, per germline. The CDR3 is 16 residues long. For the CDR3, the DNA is TGTGCCAGCAGCTTTAGTGGAGCGGGGTACTACAATGAGCAGTTCTTC. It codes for CASSFSGAGYYNEQFF.

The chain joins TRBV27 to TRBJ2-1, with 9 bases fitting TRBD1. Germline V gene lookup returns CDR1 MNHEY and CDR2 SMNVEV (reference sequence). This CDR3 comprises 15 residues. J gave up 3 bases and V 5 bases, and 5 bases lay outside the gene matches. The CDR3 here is CASSEGQGLYNEQFF. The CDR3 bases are TGTGCCAGCAGTGAGGGACAGGGCCTCTACAATGAGCAGTTCTTC.

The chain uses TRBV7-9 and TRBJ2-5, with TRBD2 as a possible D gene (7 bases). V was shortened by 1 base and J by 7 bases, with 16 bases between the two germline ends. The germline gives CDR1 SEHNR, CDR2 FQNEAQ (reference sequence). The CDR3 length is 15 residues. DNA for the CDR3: TGTGCCAGCAGCTTAGTCCGGGGGGCCGGGGTGACCCAGTACTTC. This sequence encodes CASSLVRGAGVTQYF.

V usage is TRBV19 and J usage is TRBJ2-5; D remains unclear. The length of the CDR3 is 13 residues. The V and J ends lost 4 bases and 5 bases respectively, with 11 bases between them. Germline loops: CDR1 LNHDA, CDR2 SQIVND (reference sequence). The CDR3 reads CASSTSRAETQYF. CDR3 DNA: TGTGCCAGTAGTACCTCAAGGGCGGAGACCCAGTACTTC.

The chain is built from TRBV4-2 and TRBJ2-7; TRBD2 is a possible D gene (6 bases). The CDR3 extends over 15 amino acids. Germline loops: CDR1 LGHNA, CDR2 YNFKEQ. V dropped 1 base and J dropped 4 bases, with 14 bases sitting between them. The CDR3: CASSQGRDLSYEQYF. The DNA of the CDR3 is TGTGCCAGCAGCCAAGGCCGGGACTTGTCATACGAGCAGTACTTC.

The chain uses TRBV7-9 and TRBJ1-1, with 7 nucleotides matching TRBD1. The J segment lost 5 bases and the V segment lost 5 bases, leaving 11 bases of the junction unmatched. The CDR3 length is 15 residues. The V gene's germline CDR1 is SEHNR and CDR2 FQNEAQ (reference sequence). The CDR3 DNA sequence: TGTGCCAGCAGCCAGGTGGCCAGGGGGTGGACTGAAGCTTTCTTT. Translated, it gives CASSQVARGWTEAFF.

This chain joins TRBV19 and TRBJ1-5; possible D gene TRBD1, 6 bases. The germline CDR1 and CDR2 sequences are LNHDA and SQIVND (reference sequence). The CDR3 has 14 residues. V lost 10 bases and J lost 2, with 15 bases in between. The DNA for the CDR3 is TGTGCCACTTTACCACAGGGTGGCAATCAGCCCCAGCATTTT. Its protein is CATLPQGGNQPQHF.

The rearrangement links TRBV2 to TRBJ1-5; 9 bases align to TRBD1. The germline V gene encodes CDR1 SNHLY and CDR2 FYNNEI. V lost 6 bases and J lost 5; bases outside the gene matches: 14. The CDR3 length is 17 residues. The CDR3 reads CASSYHPDRGSYQPQHF. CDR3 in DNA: TGTGCCAGCAGCTATCACCCGGACAGGGGTTCGTATCAGCCCCAGCATTTT.

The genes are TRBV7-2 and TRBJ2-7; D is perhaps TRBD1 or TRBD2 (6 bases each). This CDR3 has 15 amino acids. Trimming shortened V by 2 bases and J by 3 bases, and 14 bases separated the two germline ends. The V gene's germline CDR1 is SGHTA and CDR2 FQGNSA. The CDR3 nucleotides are TGTGCCAGCAGCTTAATACGGGGGCAGGGCTACGAGCAGTACTTC. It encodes CASSLIRGQGYEQYF.

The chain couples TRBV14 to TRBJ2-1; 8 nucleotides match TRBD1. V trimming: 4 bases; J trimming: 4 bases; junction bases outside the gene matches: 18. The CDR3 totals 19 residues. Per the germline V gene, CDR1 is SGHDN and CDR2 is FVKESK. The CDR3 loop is CASSLAGGGPRPTYNEQFF. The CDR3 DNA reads TGTGCCAGCAGCCTCGCAGGGGGCGGGCCCAGACCAACGTACAATGAGCAGTTCTTC.

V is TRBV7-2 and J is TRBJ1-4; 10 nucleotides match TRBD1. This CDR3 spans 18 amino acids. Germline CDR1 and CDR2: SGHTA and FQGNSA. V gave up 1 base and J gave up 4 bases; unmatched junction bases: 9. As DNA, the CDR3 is TGTGCCAGCAGCTTAGTAGTGACAGGGGGCTTAGATAATGAAAAACTGTTTTTT. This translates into CASSLVVTGGLDNEKLFF.

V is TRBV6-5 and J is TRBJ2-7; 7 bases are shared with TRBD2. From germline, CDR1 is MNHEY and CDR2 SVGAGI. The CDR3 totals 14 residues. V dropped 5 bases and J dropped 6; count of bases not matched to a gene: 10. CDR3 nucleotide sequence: TGTGCCAGCAGTCTTGCGGGAGATTTTCTCGAGCAGTACTTC. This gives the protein CASSLAGDFLEQYF.

This CDR3 is CASSNRGQTEAFF. For the CDR3, the DNA is TGTGCCAGCAGTAACAGGGGTCAAACTGAAGCTTTCTTT. V usage is TRBV28 and J usage is TRBJ1-1; 7 bases are shared with TRBD1. CDR3 size: 13 residues. Germline trimming cut 5 bases from V and 5 bases from J; bases unmatched to any gene: 5. Germline assignment: CDR1 MDHEN and CDR2 SYDVKM.

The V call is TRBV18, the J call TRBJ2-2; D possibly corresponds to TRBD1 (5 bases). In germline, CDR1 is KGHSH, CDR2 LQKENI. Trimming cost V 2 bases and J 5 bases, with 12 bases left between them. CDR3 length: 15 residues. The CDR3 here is CASSPKSGKTGELFF. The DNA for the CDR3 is TGTGCCAGCTCACCAAAGTCAGGGAAAACCGGGGAGCTGTTTTTT.

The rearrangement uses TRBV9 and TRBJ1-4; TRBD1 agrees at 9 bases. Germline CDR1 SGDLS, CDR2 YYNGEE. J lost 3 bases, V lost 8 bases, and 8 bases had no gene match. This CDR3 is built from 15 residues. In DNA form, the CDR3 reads TGTGCCAGTCGGACAGGGGACGGAGCTAATGAAAAACTGTTTTTT. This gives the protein CASRTGDGANEKLFF.

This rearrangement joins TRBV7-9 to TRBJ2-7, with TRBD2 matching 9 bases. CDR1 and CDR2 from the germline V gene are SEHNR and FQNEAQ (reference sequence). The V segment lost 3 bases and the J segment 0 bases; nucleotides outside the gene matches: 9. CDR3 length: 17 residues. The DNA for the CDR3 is TGTGCCAGCAGCTTTCTCTCTAGCGGGGATAGCTCCTACGAGCAGTACTTC. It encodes CASSFLSSGDSSYEQYF.

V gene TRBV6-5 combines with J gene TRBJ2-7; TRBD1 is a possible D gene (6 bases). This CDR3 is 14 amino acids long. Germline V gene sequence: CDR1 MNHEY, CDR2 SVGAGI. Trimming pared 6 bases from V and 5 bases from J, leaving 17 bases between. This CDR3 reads CASSFGTTRDEQYF. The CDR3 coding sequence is TGTGCCAGCAGCTTCGGGACAACAAGAGACGAGCAGTACTTC.

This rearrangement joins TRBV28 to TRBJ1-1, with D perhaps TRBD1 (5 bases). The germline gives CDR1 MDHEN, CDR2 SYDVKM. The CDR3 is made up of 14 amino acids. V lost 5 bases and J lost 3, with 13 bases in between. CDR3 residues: CASSPRVGDTEAFF. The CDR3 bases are TGTGCCAGCAGTCCCCGGGTAGGGGACACTGAAGCTTTCTTT.